The 24 T cell receptor beta chains listed next were all sequenced from one sample in a study of CD8+CD57+ T cells in acquired aplastic anemia (dated 2018 in TCRdb). The patients picked for sequencing were ones in whom flow cytometry had shown an expansion of CD8+CD57+ cells. TCRdb lists the instrument as Illumina HiSeq 2000. Genomic DNA was used as template for profiling of TCR beta VDJ combinations and CDR3 sequences. The public reads were reprocessed in TCRdb via fastp at Q25 and MiXCR, keeping in-frame beta chains. Under each unique CDR3 protein, matching rows form one entry showing the most common genes and DNA. The sample table shows under 500,000 distinct CDR3 sequences, and less than 35% are seen once. In total, the top ten clones hold roughly 0.8% of the sample. Input material: sorted CD4+, CD8+, or CD8+CD57+ T cells (not recorded which) from PBMCs. These receptors were collected from a human donor with aplastic anemia.

This clonotype was observed a handful of times. The genes are TRBV6-1 and TRBJ1-3; TRBD1 might be the D (5 bases). Germline V gene sequence: CDR1 MNHNS, CDR2 SASEGT. The CDR3 extends over 14 amino acids. The V end lost 6 bases, the J end lost 2 bases, and 11 bases lay between the germline ends. CDR3 DNA: TGTGCCAGCAGGGGGGGGGTCACTGGAAACACCATATATTTT. This encodes CASRGGVTGNTIYF.

With regard to this clonotype: Germline is not matched at one junction end, which may reflect a read error. CDR3 residues: CAGSIRGPTSTDTQYF. CDR3 DNA sequence: TGTGCCGGTAGTATCAGGGGGCCAACTAGCACAGATACGCAGTATTTT. V gene TRBV19 combines with J gene TRBJ2-3, with 8 bases fitting TRBD1. The CDR3 length is 16 residues. Germline values: CDR1 LNHDA, CDR2 SQIVND (reference sequence).

V gene TRBV5-1 combines with J gene TRBJ1-2, with 7 bases that match TRBD1. CDR1 and CDR2 (germline): SGHRS, YFSETQ. J was trimmed by 4 bases and V by 0 bases; bases with no gene match: 9. The CDR3 covers 16 residues. CDR3 amino acids: CASSLAKGQGGYGYTF. The DNA of the CDR3 is TGCGCCAGCAGCTTGGCCAAGGGTCAGGGGGGCTATGGCTACACCTTC.

This clonotype was detected many times. V is TRBV15 and J is TRBJ2-3; D not resolved. CDR1 LNHNV and CDR2 YYDKDF come from the germline V gene (reference sequence). This CDR3 contains 12 residues. Trimming left V 6 bases short and J 5 bases short, with 9 bases between. The chain's CDR3 is CATRRVGDTQYF. In DNA, the CDR3 is TGTGCCACCAGAAGGGTAGGAGATACGCAGTATTTT.

This clonotype was seen many times. V gene TRBV19 combines with J gene TRBJ1-1, with a weak D call TRBD1 (6 bases). The CDR3 contains 13 residues. The germline CDR1 and CDR2 sequences are LNHDA and SQIVND (reference sequence). V was pared by 4 bases and J by 5 bases, with 11 bases between. The CDR3 reads CASSTTRGTEAFF. The CDR3 nucleotides read TGTGCCAGTAGTACGACAAGGGGGACTGAAGCTTTCTTT.

This chain joins TRBV10-1 and TRBJ2-7, with D hard to call. V lost 3 bases and J 3 bases, leaving 6 bases between the germline ends. The CDR3 has 12 amino acids. CDR1 is WNHNN, CDR2 SYGVQD, per germline (reference sequence). CDR3 sequence reads: CASSDRLYEQYF. The DNA for the CDR3 is TGCGCCAGCAGTGACAGACTCTACGAGCAGTACTTC.

Ten or more counts support this clonotype. V is TRBV14 and J is TRBJ2-7, with D unresolved. The CDR3 length is 11 residues. CDR1 and CDR2 from the germline V gene are SGHDN and FVKESK. With 1 base removed from V and 9 bases from J, the gap between germline ends came to 7 bases. Here the CDR3 reads CASSQGFVQYF. CDR3 DNA sequence: TGTGCCAGCAGCCAAGGATTTGTGCAGTACTTC.

V gene TRBV19 combines with J gene TRBJ2-7; 9 bases line up with TRBD2. Germline V gene lookup returns CDR1 LNHDA and CDR2 SQIVND (reference sequence). This CDR3 has 13 residues. V lost 10 bases to trimming and J lost 6 bases; unmatched junction nucleotides: 10. DNA for the CDR3: TGTGCCAAGTGGAGCGGGGGGAAGGTCGAGCAGTACTTC. It codes for CAKWSGGKVEQYF. Drawing the rest from reference TRBV19 and TRBJ2-7, the complete variable domain is DGGITQSPKYLFRKEGQNVTLSCEQNLNHDAMYWYRQDPGQGLRLIYYSQIVNDFQKGDIAEGYSVSREKKESFPLTVTSAQKNPTAFYLCAKWSGGKVEQYFGPGTRLTVT.

This clonotype was seen repeatedly, ten times or more. This chain joins TRBV20-1 and TRBJ2-5; no clear D. In germline, CDR1 is DFQATT, CDR2 SNEGSKA (reference sequence). This CDR3 region has 12 residues. V was pared by 7 bases and J by 5 bases, with 14 bases between. CDR3 protein: CSGLVGGETQYF. DNA of the CDR3: TGCAGTGGGTTGGTGGGTGGGGAGACCCAGTACTTC.

This chain links TRBV6-1 with TRBJ1-1; 9 positions match TRBD1. This CDR3 is 13 amino acids long. Germline V gene lookup returns CDR1 MNHNS and CDR2 SASEGT. V shed 11 bases, J shed 1 base, and the junction held 5 bases outside the gene matches. CDR3 DNA sequence: TGTGCCGCATACAGGGGGCGGAACACTGAAGCTTTCTTT. Its protein product is CAAYRGRNTEAFF.

The chain employs TRBV12-3 or TRBV12-4 and TRBJ1-1, with 8 positions matching TRBD1. The V segment lost 7 bases and the J segment 1 base; nucleotides outside the gene matches: 20. This CDR3 is built from 19 residues. The CDR3 is CASIPIPLGTGGTNTEAFF. In DNA, the CDR3 is TGTGCCAGCATCCCGATACCCTTAGGGACAGGCGGGACGAACACTGAAGCTTTCTTT.

The V and J genes are TRBV5-1 and TRBJ1-1; 7 bases line up with TRBD1. The CDR3 has 14 amino acids. Germline CDR1 and CDR2: SGHRS and YFSETQ. V lost 4 bases and J lost 2; bases outside the gene matches: 5. CDR3 DNA sequence: TGCGCCAGCAGCCGCGGGGACAGTAACACTGAAGCTTTCTTT. Protein product: CASSRGDSNTEAFF.

This clonotype was observed at least ten times. This chain connects TRBV4-3 to TRBJ1-1; D is unclear. Germline-derived CDR1 and CDR2 are LGHNA and YSLEER. Trimming stripped 1 base from V and 5 bases from J, with 8 bases between. The CDR3 extends over 13 amino acids. Here the CDR3 DNA reads TGCGCCAGCAGCCAAGGTCGAGGGACTGAAGCTTTCTTT. Its translation is CASSQGRGTEAFF.

The rearrangement links TRBV11-2 to TRBJ2-5; D remains ambiguous. The V end lost 8 bases, the J end lost 5 bases, and 18 bases lay between the germline ends. Germline values: CDR1 SGHAT, CDR2 FQNNGV. The CDR3 consists of 14 residues. The CDR3 DNA sequence: TGTGCCAGCGGCCGCCAGTCCGGTGGGGAGACCCAGTACTTC. It specifies CASGRQSGGETQYF.

As regards this clonotype: This could be a read error, since a much larger clone is one nucleotide away. J is TRBJ2-7 and V is TRBV24-1; 14 bases match TRBD2. The junction had 10 bases not matched to a gene; V was cut back by 9 bases and J by 4 bases. Germline V gives CDR1 KGHDR, CDR2 SFDVKD. The CDR3 is made up of 16 amino acids. The CDR3 region is CATGGTSGSSVYEQYF. The CDR3 DNA is TGTGCCACCGGTGGGACTAGCGGGAGTTCTGTTTACGAGCAGTACTTC.

Details on this clonotype: This may be a read error, as it is one base from a much larger clone. This sequence joins TRBV2 and TRBJ2-3, with D hard to call. CDR1 and CDR2 from the germline V gene are SNHLY and FYNNEI. The V gene lost 10 bases and the J gene lost 6 bases, with 8 bases spanning the gap. CDR3 size: 10 residues. The CDR3 loop reads CATGSDTQYF. The CDR3 bases are TGTGCCACCGGGTCGGATACGCAGTATTTT.

This clonotype was detected only a few times. The chain carries TRBV2 and TRBJ1-6; possible D gene TRBD1, 6 bases. Trimming removed 5 bases at V and 7 bases at J, with 18 bases between. Per the germline V gene, CDR1 is SNHLY and CDR2 is FYNNEI. The CDR3 sequence is 16 residues long. Written as DNA, the CDR3 is TGTGCCAGCAGTCCCTATCCGACAGGCCGAAATTCACCCCTCCACTTT. Amino acid sequence: CASSPYPTGRNSPLHF.

Turning to this clonotype: This may arise from a read error, as a much more abundant clone is one base away. The rearrangement links TRBV7-3 to TRBJ2-3, with TRBD1 identical over 7 bases. The junction had 3 bases not matched to a gene; V was cut back by 4 bases and J by 2 bases. Germline V gene data show CDR1 as SGHTA and CDR2 as FQGTGA. The CDR3 is 14 residues long. This chain's CDR3 is CASSWDRNTDTQYF. CDR3 DNA sequence: TGTGCCAGCAGCTGGGACAGAAACACAGATACGCAGTATTTT.

The table lists this clonotype with many counts. The chain combines TRBV20-1 with TRBJ2-7, with D possibly TRBD1 on 6 matching bases. The CDR3 is made up of 14 amino acids. Trimming cost V 6 bases and J 0 bases, with 15 bases left between them. CDR1 DFQATT and CDR2 SNEGSKA come from the germline V gene (reference sequence). This CDR3 is CSAWKPTGSYEQYF. CDR3 sequence (DNA): TGCAGTGCGTGGAAACCGACAGGCTCCTACGAGCAGTACTTC.

The J gene is TRBJ2-2, the V gene TRBV2, with D maybe TRBD1 (5 bases). The CDR3 loop spans 15 amino acids. V lost 4 bases to trimming and J lost 4 bases, with 13 bases between them. Germline lookup yields CDR1 SNHLY and CDR2 FYNNEI. CDR3 amino acids: CASSADSTLTGELFF. The CDR3 DNA is TGTGCCAGCAGTGCAGACAGTACACTCACCGGGGAGCTGTTTTTT.

Ten or more counts support this clonotype. The chain couples TRBV19 to TRBJ2-5, with a possible D match to TRBD1 (7 bases). The CDR3 has 14 residues. Looked up from germline, CDR1 is LNHDA and CDR2 is SQIVND (reference sequence). The V end was cut by 5 bases, the J end by 2 bases, with 12 bases between. CDR3 DNA: TGTGCCAGTAGTCCCCAGGGGGGACAAGAGACCCAGTACTTC. Translated, it gives CASSPQGGQETQYF.

There are a few counts of this clonotype. Just one base apart from a much larger clone, this may be a read error. This chain uses TRBV7-9 with TRBJ2-7; D may correspond to TRBD1 or TRBD2 (5 bases each). The germline CDR1 and CDR2 sequences are SEHNR and FQNEAQ (reference sequence). CDR3 length equals 15 residues. V lost 2 bases and J 1 base, leaving 12 bases between the germline ends. The CDR3 is CASSLPRGGSYEQYF. Written as DNA, the CDR3 is TGTGCCAGCAGCTTACCGAGGGGCGGATCCTACGAGCAGTACTTC.

The chain couples TRBV6-5 to TRBJ2-6; D is unresolved. This CDR3 has 16 residues. Germline CDR1 is MNHEY and CDR2 is SVGAGI. Trimming took off 3 bases at V and 0 bases at J, with 9 bases between the two ends. The CDR3 sequence is CASSYFVGSGANVLTF. CDR3 coding DNA: TGTGCCAGCAGTTATTTTGTCGGCTCTGGGGCCAACGTCCTGACTTTC.

This clonotype was found many times. The rearrangement links TRBV7-2 to TRBJ1-1, with D tentatively TRBD1 (5 bases). Germline assignment: CDR1 SGHTA and CDR2 FQGNSA. V was cut by 0 bases and J by 0 bases, with 14 bases left in between. There are 17 residues in the CDR3. Here the CDR3 reads CASSLAYRDAMNTEAFF. CDR3 bases: TGTGCCAGCAGCTTAGCATATCGGGACGCGATGAACACTGAAGCTTTCTTT.